This passage covers 14 T cell receptor beta chains from one sample sequenced in a study of CD8 T cells in ankylosing spondylitis. TCRdb reanalysed the 5' RACE reads using MiXCR and keeps one entry per CDR3 protein. Of roughly 150,000 distinct CDR3 sequences in the sample, about 32% were seen once. Sequencing was performed on synovial fluid, either unsorted or a sorted T cell fraction (not recorded which). These TCRs come from a male donor with ankylosing spondylitis.

This chain links TRBV18 with TRBJ2-1; perhaps TRBD1 as D (7 bases). The CDR3 spans 14 residues. Germline-derived CDR1 and CDR2 are KGHSH and LQKENI. V lost 8 bases, J lost 6 bases, and 17 bases lay in between. For the CDR3, the DNA is TGTGCCAGCACAACCCAGGGGGGCGTCAATGAGCAGTTCTTC. As protein: CASTTQGGVNEQFF.

The chain couples TRBV5-1 to TRBJ2-7, with D unclear. CDR1 SGHRS and CDR2 YFSETQ come from the germline V gene. V lost 3 bases and J 3 bases, leaving 10 bases between the germline ends. This CDR3 spans 13 amino acids. The CDR3: CASSSGRVYEQYF. As DNA, the CDR3 is TGCGCCAGCAGCTCTGGCAGAGTCTACGAGCAGTACTTC.

This clonotype was counted between two and nine times. The chain combines TRBV7-2 with TRBJ1-3; TRBD1 might be the D (6 bases). There are 15 residues in the CDR3. Trimming left V 6 bases short and J 0 bases short, with 12 bases between. The germline CDR1 and CDR2 sequences are SGHTA and FQGNSA. The CDR3 sequence: CASSPGQLSGNTIYF. The CDR3 DNA reads as TGTGCCAGCAGTCCCGGACAGCTCTCTGGAAACACCATATATTTT.

The chain has TRBV2 and TRBJ2-2; D perhaps matches TRBD2 (7 bases). CDR3 length equals 17 residues. CDR1 SNHLY and CDR2 FYNNEI come from the germline V gene. V dropped 4 bases and J dropped 5 bases, with 20 bases sitting between them. This chain's CDR3 is CASSGFRGAGGTGELFF. The CDR3 coding sequence is TGTGCCAGCAGTGGATTTCGGGGGGCCGGGGGAACCGGGGAGCTGTTTTTT.

This clonotype was detected only a few times. This chain connects TRBV20-1 to TRBJ2-7; no clear D. The CDR3 runs to 12 residues. The germline V gene encodes CDR1 DFQATT and CDR2 SNEGSKA (reference sequence). Trimming removed 0 bases from V and 3 bases from J, with 6 bases in between. CDR3 region: CSARDRYYEQYF. The CDR3 DNA reads as TGCAGTGCTAGAGACAGATACTACGAGCAGTACTTC.

The chain links TRBV5-5 to TRBJ2-5, with 7 positions matching TRBD1. The V segment lost 4 bases and the J segment 6 bases; nucleotides outside the gene matches: 6. The germline V gene encodes CDR1 SGHKS and CDR2 YYEKEE (reference sequence). There are 13 residues in the CDR3. The CDR3 is CASSLTGQKTQYF. Written as DNA, the CDR3 is TGTGCCAGCAGCCTGACAGGGCAAAAGACCCAGTACTTC.

This chain links TRBV29-1 with TRBJ2-1; TRBD1 matches 7 bases. Germline V gene data show CDR1 as SQVTM and CDR2 as ANQGSEA. There are 13 residues in the CDR3. Germline trimming cut 2 bases from V and 4 bases from J; bases unmatched to any gene: 2. The CDR3 reads CSVEKQGYNEQFF. In DNA, the CDR3 is TGCAGCGTTGAAAAACAGGGGTACAATGAGCAGTTCTTC.

The chain is built from TRBV5-6 and TRBJ1-2, with 7 bases aligning to TRBD1. The V and J ends lost 2 bases and 7 bases, in that order; junction bases with no gene match: 5. Germline V gene data show CDR1 as SGHDT and CDR2 as YYEEEE. The CDR3 loop spans 13 amino acids. The chain's CDR3 is CASSFPTGIGYTF. In DNA form, the CDR3 reads TGTGCCAGCAGCTTCCCGACAGGGATTGGCTACACCTTC.

The chain couples TRBV7-8 to TRBJ2-3; 7 bases fit TRBD1. Looked up from germline, CDR1 is SGHVS and CDR2 is FQNEAQ. The V segment lost 4 bases and the J segment 4 bases; nucleotides outside the gene matches: 5. The CDR3 has 14 residues. The CDR3 sequence: CASSSNTGADTQYF. The CDR3 bases are TGTGCCAGCAGCTCGAACACAGGGGCAGATACGCAGTATTTT.

This CDR3 is CSARTSGGVWDTQYF. DNA for the CDR3: TGCAGTGCTCGGACTAGCGGAGGCGTTTGGGATACGCAGTATTTT. This chain uses TRBV20-1 with TRBJ2-3; 10 bases match TRBD2. The CDR3 sequence is 15 residues long. V lost 5 bases and J lost 6; bases outside the gene matches: 11. Germline V gene lookup returns CDR1 DFQATT and CDR2 SNEGSKA (reference sequence).

This chain joins TRBV12-3 or TRBV12-4 and TRBJ2-7, with D hard to call. The V and J ends lost 6 bases and 5 bases respectively, with 11 bases between them. The CDR3 has 12 residues. In DNA, the CDR3 is TGTGCCAGCAGCCGGACCCGGCACGAGCAGTACTTC. It codes for CASSRTRHEQYF.

This clonotype was detected a few times. CDR3 residues: CASSYSGPRGTEAFF. The CDR3 bases are TGTGCCAGCAGTTACTCGGGACCCCGGGGCACTGAAGCTTTCTTT. This chain uses TRBV6-5 with TRBJ1-1; the D gene is possibly TRBD1 (5 bases). Per the germline V gene, CDR1 is MNHEY and CDR2 is SVGAGI. The CDR3 spans 15 residues. V lost 0 bases and J 4 bases, leaving 12 bases between the germline ends.

This clonotype was recorded many times. The V and J genes are TRBV11-2 and TRBJ2-1, with no clear D. The V and J ends lost 5 bases and 2 bases respectively, with 16 bases between them. The CDR3 loop spans 16 amino acids. Germline V gene sequence: CDR1 SGHAT, CDR2 FQNNGV. The CDR3 bases are TGTGCCAGCAGCCCCCCACGGGTGTCACCCTACAATGAGCAGTTCTTC. This translates into CASSPPRVSPYNEQFF.

This clonotype came up a few times. The rearrangement uses TRBV5-1 and TRBJ2-5, with TRBD2 matching over 8 bases. After removal of 6 bases from V and 2 bases from J, the junction contained 3 bases not matched to a gene. Germline V gives CDR1 SGHRS, CDR2 YFSETQ. The CDR3 has 13 residues. The CDR3 coding sequence is TGCGCCAGCACCGGGAGGGGGCAAGAGACCCAGTACTTC. Its translation is CASTGRGQETQYF.